The text below deals with one T cell receptor (beta chain). This clonotype was counted many times. The antigen it binds to is not known. Base qualities were left out, and no much larger clone turns up one base away. The CDR3, from cysteine to phenylalanine, totals 16 residues. Only CDR3 DNA remains: 48 bases, in frame from the first base. Reading the germline V gene gives CDR1 MNHEY and CDR2 SVGEGT. V ends up 6 bases short and J 0 bases short, with an unmatched junction base count of 10. The library was prepared using 5' RACE. Sequencing was performed on an Illumina HiSeq 2500. A second PCR of roughly 7 to 12 cycles was run with a J-beta primer mix and a sample-barcoded 5' primer. A template-switch 5' adaptor carrying 12 random nucleotides introduced a unique molecular identifier onto each TCR beta cDNA molecule. At least 2.5 million CDR3-containing paired-end reads were obtained from each sample. All of the RNA was converted into first-strand cDNA using the Mint cDNA synthesis kit, with a TRBC-specific oligonucleotide serving as the primer. Following uracil-DNA glycosylase treatment, all cDNA underwent a first 18-cycle PCR with the universal primers M1SS and BC2_uni_R. The source study handled its data this way. For normalization, 1 million high-quality reads were randomly selected from each sample, with every read carrying a distinct molecular identifier. Reads with shared molecular identifiers were discarded instead of being binned into consensus sequences. MiTCR, run with a Q25 quality threshold and the strictest error-elimination algorithm, handled CDR3 identification, clonotype clustering and error correction. Lower-bound total TCR beta diversity was estimated with a nonparametric unseen species model using Euler transformation. The public reads were run again by TCRdb, first through fastp at Q25 and then through MiXCR, and only productive beta chains were kept. Identical CDR3 proteins give one entry, which carries the most common genes and DNA. None of the V and J calls come from the authors' own analysis; TCRdb made them. Across this sample there are hundreds of thousands of distinct CDR3 sequences, with about 61% seen only once. The top ten hold about a quarter of the sample.

Donors were a few dozen systemically healthy Caucasian individuals from Russia aged roughly 6 to 90 years. Each donor gave 8 to 10 milliliters of peripheral blood, drawn into EDTA-treated Vacutainer tubes. Ficoll-Paque density-gradient centrifugation was used to isolate PBMCs, with at least 6 million per sample. Total RNA, at least 5.5 micrograms per sample, was extracted from PBMCs with Trizol reagent. Naive CD45RAhigh/CD27high T cell percentages were measured by flow cytometry on a PBMC aliquot from every donor. The entry originates in a study of blood T cells in healthy people across ages (dated by TCRdb to the mid-2010s). For the study in its entirety: In model experiments, template switching captured about one uniquely barcoded TCR beta cDNA molecule for every two T cells. Using deep sequencing normalized with unique cDNA molecular identifiers, the study measured how TCR beta repertoire diversity changes with age. The donors were divided into four age groups: young (average around 16 years), middle-aged (approximately 39), aged (62) and long-lived (around 87). To avoid experimental bias, donors of different ages were randomly spread across the sequencing lanes. For two donors (one aged 18 to 29 and one aged 80 or older), the study analyzed two additional independent replicas of 1 million unique cDNA reads from the same blood draw. What the study reported, not specific to this receptor: The percentage of naive T cells measured by flow cytometry correlated strongly with observed TCR beta diversity. Because the CMV infection status of the donors was unknown, age-related changes in expanded clonotypes may potentially have been confounded. As age increased, observed TCR beta diversity per million T cells dropped in a roughly linear way, and a significant reduction was already evident by age about 36. Estimates of total diversity from one million sequenced T cells were regarded as lower bounds and underestimates. Since profiling was done on bulk unsorted PBMCs, naive and antigen-experienced compartments could not be conclusively compared. Compared with the aged group, more naive CD4+ T cells, fewer expanded clones and increased TCR diversity were shown by the long-lived group, suggesting age selection.

What was sequenced was blood. This receptor was taken from a man aged 40-49 years in good health. The chain is made from TRBV6-2 or TRBV6-3 and TRBJ2-7; 8 bases in between match TRBD2. The DNA sequence is TGTGCCAGCAGACCTGGACTAGCTTTACACTCCTACGAGCAGTACTTC. Translation gives CASRPGLALHSYEQYF.